This T cell receptor beta chain was documented in a study of cytomegalovirus exposure and HLA in healthy donors. 60 Vbeta and 13 Jbeta primers were used in PCR. Here immunoSEQ multiplex PCR was the method, and the copy in TCRdb shows in-frame clones only, minus some. The repertoire holds 90,000 to 120,000 clones, with 81% as singletons. General study findings and limits: With later analysis, a missense DCLRE1C variant became linked to TCR beta V- and J-gene trimming. Over 15,000 TCR beta sequences were associated with HLA alleles at 0.05 false discovery rate in a later analysis. Later analysis placed DRB1 highest and HLA-C lowest in TCR association rates, which differed by HLA locus.

Details on this clone: Its specificity is not known.

Sequenced: PBMCs. The clonotype comes from a man aged 25 to 40 in good health and CMV-seronegative.

CDR3 DNA: TGTGCCAGCAGTGTAGCCGGGACAGGGGTAGAAAAACTGTTTTTT. It specifies CASSVAGTGVEKLFF. This rearrangement joins TRBV28 to TRBJ1-4; 10 bases line up with TRBD1. Germline-derived CDR1 and CDR2 are MDHEN and SYDVKM. The ends lost 5 bases at V and 8 bases at J; junction bases unmatched: 8. The CDR3 sequence is 15 residues long.